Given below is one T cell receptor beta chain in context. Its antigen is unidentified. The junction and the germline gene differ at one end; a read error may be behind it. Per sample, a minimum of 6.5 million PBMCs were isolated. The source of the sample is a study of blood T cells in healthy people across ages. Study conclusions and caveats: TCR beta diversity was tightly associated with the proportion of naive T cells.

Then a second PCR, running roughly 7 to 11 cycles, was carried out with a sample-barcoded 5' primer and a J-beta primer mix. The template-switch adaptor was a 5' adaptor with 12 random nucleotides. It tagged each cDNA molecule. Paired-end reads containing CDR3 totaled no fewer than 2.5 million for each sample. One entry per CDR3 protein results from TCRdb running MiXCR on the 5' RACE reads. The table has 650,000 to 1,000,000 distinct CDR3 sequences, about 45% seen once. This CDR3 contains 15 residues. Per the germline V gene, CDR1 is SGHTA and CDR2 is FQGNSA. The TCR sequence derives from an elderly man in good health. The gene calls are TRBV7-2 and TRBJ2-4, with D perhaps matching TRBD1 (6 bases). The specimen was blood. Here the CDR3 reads CASSLAQGWGDIQYF. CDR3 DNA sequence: TGTGCCAGCAGCCTAGCACAGGGTTGGGGAGACATTCAGTACTTC.